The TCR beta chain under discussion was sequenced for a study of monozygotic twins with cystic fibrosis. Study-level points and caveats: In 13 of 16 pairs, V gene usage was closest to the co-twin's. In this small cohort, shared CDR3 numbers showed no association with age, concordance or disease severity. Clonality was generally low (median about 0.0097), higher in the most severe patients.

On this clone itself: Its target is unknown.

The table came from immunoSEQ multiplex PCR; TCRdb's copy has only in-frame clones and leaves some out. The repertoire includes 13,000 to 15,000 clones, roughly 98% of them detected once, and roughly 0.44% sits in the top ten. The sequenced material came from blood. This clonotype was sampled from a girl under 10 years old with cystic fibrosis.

CDR3 amino acids: CASSITGGPSSYNEQFF. In DNA, the CDR3 is TGTGCCAGTAGTATTACAGGGGGCCCATCTTCCTACAATGAGCAGTTCTTC. This rearrangement joins TRBV19 to TRBJ2-1; 9 bases fit TRBD1. Germline assignment: CDR1 LNHDA and CDR2 SQIVND (reference sequence). V shed 3 bases and J 1 base; nucleotides not matched to a gene: 7. This CDR3 has 17 amino acids.